The 24 T cell receptor beta chains below all came from one sample that was sequenced in a study of CD8+ T cells in alopecia areata. RNA was extracted and reverse transcribed into cDNA as the sequencing template. TCRdb keeps only in-frame clones here, not all; method: immunoSEQ multiplex PCR. This sample has some 150,000 clones; roughly 58% occur once, and the top ten carry about a sixth. The sample's treatment: oral pan-JAK inhibitor, 5-10 mg twice daily. Sequences were derived from CD4+ T cells sorted from blood, sampled at roughly week 55, from a patient treated with tofacitinib. The receptor source for this set is a human donor with alopecia areata.

The V gene is TRBV20-1, the J gene TRBJ1-1, with D perhaps matching TRBD1 (6 bases). This CDR3 comprises 11 residues. Germline assignment: CDR1 DFQATT and CDR2 SNEGSKA (reference sequence). Between the trimmed V and J ends, which lost 6 bases and 11 bases, there was a span of 16 bases. CDR3 region: CSASNREVAFF. CDR3 bases: TGCAGTGCAAGCAACAGGGAAGTTGCTTTCTTT.

This chain connects TRBV25-1 to TRBJ1-4, with a tentative D call TRBD1 (6 bases). CDR1 and CDR2 (germline): MGHDK, SYGVNS. CDR3 length equals 15 residues. V was clipped by 1 base and J by 7 bases, with 13 bases between them. The CDR3 DNA reads TGTGCCAGCAGTGAATCCCGGGGGCGCGGTGAAAAACTGTTTTTT. Translation gives CASSESRGRGEKLFF.

The V and J genes are TRBV29-1 and TRBJ1-1; 9 bases line up with TRBD1. With V trimmed by 7 bases and J by 3 bases, 6 bases remained unmatched. This CDR3 comprises 13 residues. Germline loops: CDR1 SQVTM, CDR2 ANQGSEA. The chain's CDR3 is CSARTGAYTEAFF. The CDR3 nucleotides are TGCAGCGCTCGGACAGGGGCGTACACTGAAGCTTTCTTT. The whole variable domain, filled in from reference TRBV29-1 and TRBJ1-1, reads SAVISQKPSRDICQRGTSLTIQCQVDSQVTMMFWYRQQPGQSLTLIATANQGSEATYESGFVIDKFPISRPNLTFSTLTVSNMSPEDSSIYLCSARTGAYTEAFFGQGTRLTVV.

The V gene is TRBV2, the J gene TRBJ2-5, with 15 positions matching TRBD2. V was clipped by 7 bases and J by 5 bases; unmatched bases: 8. CDR1 is SNHLY, CDR2 FYNNEI, per germline. The CDR3 loop spans 16 amino acids. CDR3 region: CASKRTSGGAVETQYF. The CDR3 DNA reads TGTGCCAGCAAACGGACTAGCGGGGGGGCCGTCGAGACCCAGTACTTC.

J is TRBJ2-5 and V is TRBV7-2, with D tentatively TRBD2 (5 bases). The CDR3 length is 14 residues. Per the germline V gene, CDR1 is SGHTA and CDR2 is FQGNSA. The V gene lost 2 bases and the J gene lost 4 bases, with 11 bases spanning the gap. The CDR3 sequence: CASSLSPGSETQYF. The CDR3 DNA follows: TGTGCCAGCAGCTTATCCCCGGGGTCAGAGACCCAGTACTTC.

The chain joins TRBV6-5 to TRBJ1-1, with D possibly matching TRBD1 (6 bases). V was shortened by 5 bases and J by 6 bases, with 16 bases between the two germline ends. Germline V gives CDR1 MNHEY, CDR2 SVGAGI. The CDR3 loop spans 14 amino acids. The CDR3 nucleotides are TGTGCCAGCAGTCGTAAGATACAGGGCCCTGAAGCTTTCTTT. Translating gives CASSRKIQGPEAFF.

This chain joins TRBV6-5 and TRBJ2-1; 8 nucleotides match TRBD1. Looked up from germline, CDR1 is MNHEY and CDR2 is SVGAGI. V lost 3 bases to trimming and J lost 8 bases; unmatched junction nucleotides: 6. The length of the CDR3 is 14 residues. CDR3 region: CASSYLAGGHEQFF. The CDR3 nucleotides read TGTGCCAGCAGTTATCTTGCAGGGGGCCATGAGCAGTTCTTC.

This chain joins TRBV2 and TRBJ1-6; 8 bases are a match to TRBD1. V shed 6 bases, J shed 10 bases, and the junction held 8 bases outside the gene matches. Per the germline V gene, CDR1 is SNHLY and CDR2 is FYNNEI. The length of the CDR3 is 14 residues. The CDR3 coding sequence is TGTGCCAGCAGCACGCAGGGGGCAACCTCACCCCTCCACTTT. Translating gives CASSTQGATSPLHF.

This clone has more than one count but fewer than ten. The V gene is TRBV19, the J gene TRBJ2-5, with TRBD2 matching over 11 bases. Trimming at V came to 5 bases and at J to 7 bases, leaving 9 bases not matched to a gene. In germline, CDR1 is LNHDA, CDR2 SQIVND (reference sequence). The CDR3 has 15 amino acids. CDR3 nucleotides: TGTGCCAGTAGTGTTAGCGGGGGGGCGAGGGTGACCCAGTACTTC. It specifies CASSVSGGARVTQYF.

The rearrangement uses TRBV29-1 and TRBJ1-2; perhaps TRBD1 as D (6 bases). Germline-derived CDR1 and CDR2 are SQVTM and ANQGSEA. Trimming took off 7 bases at V and 4 bases at J, with 16 bases between the two ends. The CDR3 consists of 13 residues. CDR3 protein: CSASGQSTYGYTF. The CDR3 DNA follows: TGCAGCGCATCAGGACAGTCTACCTATGGCTACACCTTC.

The J gene is TRBJ2-7, the V gene TRBV2, with D possibly matching TRBD2 (5 bases). Germline CDR1 and CDR2: SNHLY and FYNNEI. V lost 5 bases to trimming and J lost 6 bases, with 20 bases between them. This CDR3 spans 15 amino acids. The CDR3 DNA follows: TGTGCCAGCAGTCCCGCTCCAAAAGGGAGAGGCGAGCAGTACTTC. This sequence encodes CASSPAPKGRGEQYF.

The V gene is TRBV14, the J gene TRBJ1-4; unclear D gene. Germline CDR1 SGHDN, CDR2 FVKESK. The CDR3 consists of 15 residues. Deletions cut 4 bases from V and 8 bases from J, with 17 bases between. The CDR3 sequence is CASSLSWGFAEKLFF. The CDR3 nucleotides read TGTGCCAGCAGCCTCAGTTGGGGATTTGCGGAAAAACTGTTTTTT.

V is TRBV29-1 and J is TRBJ1-2; TRBD1 might be the D (6 bases). V was clipped by 5 bases and J by 8 bases, with 15 bases between them. The length of the CDR3 is 12 residues. Germline CDR1 reads SQVTM; CDR2 reads ANQGSEA. This CDR3 reads CSVQRGALGYTF. The CDR3 coding sequence is TGCAGCGTTCAGCGGGGGGCCCTAGGCTACACCTTC.

In this sample, this clone turned up a few times. A read error may produce the germline difference seen at one junction end. The chain is built from TRBV7-9 and TRBJ2-1; D tentatively fits TRBD1 or TRBD2 (5 bases each). Looked up from germline, CDR1 is SEHNR and CDR2 is FQNEAQ (reference sequence). The CDR3 contains 15 residues. CDR3 in DNA: TGTGCCAGCAGCGTAGCCGGGGCGAGCTACAATGAGCAGTTCTTC. Residues: CASSVAGASYNEQFF.

This clone was seen a handful of times. This rearrangement joins TRBV5-8 to TRBJ2-1; perhaps TRBD2 as D (5 bases). Germline V gives CDR1 SGHTS, CDR2 YDEGEE. Trimming removed 0 bases from V and 3 bases from J, with 7 bases in between. The CDR3 runs to 14 residues. The CDR3 reads CASSLVGLYNEQFF. For the CDR3, the DNA is TGTGCCAGCAGCTTGGTTGGACTCTACAATGAGCAGTTCTTC.

J is TRBJ2-6 and V is TRBV7-9, with D unresolved. V lost 5 bases, J lost 2 bases, and 16 bases lay in between. The CDR3 has 17 residues. The germline gives CDR1 SEHNR, CDR2 FQNEAQ (reference sequence). The CDR3, as DNA: TGTGCCAGCAGCCCCCGGCTGAAGGGCACTGGGGCCAACGTCCTGACTTTC. This gives the protein CASSPRLKGTGANVLTF.

The V call is TRBV5-1, the J call TRBJ2-2; D unresolved. The V gene lost 0 bases and the J gene lost 8 bases, with 11 bases spanning the gap. This CDR3 is 14 amino acids long. Germline V lookup: CDR1 SGHRS, CDR2 YFSETQ. The CDR3 DNA follows: TGCGCCAGCAGCTTGGGTTCCCCGACGGGGGAGCTGTTTTTT. Translated: CASSLGSPTGELFF.

V is TRBV30 and J is TRBJ2-5; D is possibly TRBD1 (5 bases). The J call may be wrong; the DNA end is better matched by TRBJ2-7. The CDR3 length is 13 residues. Germline values: CDR1 GTSNPN, CDR2 SVGIG (reference sequence). The CDR3 nucleotides read TGTGCCTGGAGTACAGGTGGGCCTTACGAGCAGTACTTC. Translated: CAWSTGGPYEQYF.

V usage is TRBV29-1 and J usage is TRBJ2-7; TRBD1 aligns across 12 bases. V was pared by 1 base and J by 3 bases, with 4 bases of the junction left unmatched. This CDR3 has 15 amino acids. Germline-derived CDR1 and CDR2 are SQVTM and ANQGSEA. This CDR3 reads CSVEGGTGGRYEQYF. As DNA, the CDR3 is TGCAGCGTTGAAGGGGGGACAGGGGGCCGCTACGAGCAGTACTTC.

Details on this clone: A junction end diverges from the germline sequence, so it may reflect a read error. CDR3 protein: CASKRTGSNTKAFF. CDR3 coding DNA: TGTGCCAGCAAACGGACAGGTTCGAACACTAAAGCTTTCTTT. J is TRBJ1-1 and V is TRBV27; 7 nucleotides agree with TRBD1. CDR1 MNHEY and CDR2 SMNVEV come from the germline V gene (reference sequence). There are 14 residues in the CDR3.

Remarks on this clone: Other DNA sequences of this sample code for an identical CDR3. This chain joins TRBV5-1 and TRBJ2-7; D is perhaps TRBD1 (5 bases). Germline assignment: CDR1 SGHRS and CDR2 YFSETQ. The CDR3 runs to 13 residues. With 0 bases removed from V and 3 bases from J, the gap between germline ends came to 7 bases. CDR3 sequence reads: CASSLGQNYEQYF. CDR3 sequence (DNA): TGCGCCAGCAGCTTGGGACAGAACTACGAGCAGTACTTC.

This clone was recorded a few times. The chain joins TRBV20-1 to TRBJ2-3; the D is unclear. The CDR3 runs to 11 residues. V shed 7 bases and J shed 0 bases, with 5 bases lying between them. Germline-derived CDR1 and CDR2 are DFQATT and SNEGSKA (reference sequence). CDR3 DNA: TGCAGTGAAGGCAGCACAGATACGCAGTATTTT. It translates to CSEGSTDTQYF.

This clone was recorded a few times. In DNA form, the CDR3 reads TGCGCCAGCAGCTTGGATCGCAGGGAGACCGGGGAGCTGTTTTTT. Protein sequence: CASSLDRRETGELFF. The chain combines TRBV5-1 with TRBJ2-2; either TRBD1 or TRBD2 may fit D (5 bases each). The germline V and J ends were trimmed by 0 bases and 5 bases, with 11 bases remaining between them. The CDR3 loop spans 15 amino acids. Germline V gene sequence: CDR1 SGHRS, CDR2 YFSETQ.

This clone appeared a few times. The gene calls are TRBV5-1 and TRBJ2-7; a possible D gene is TRBD1 (6 bases). CDR1 and CDR2 (germline): SGHRS, YFSETQ. This CDR3 comprises 15 residues. The V end was cut by 4 bases, the J end by 2 bases, with 16 bases between. The CDR3 here is CASSRTTGSTYEQYF. DNA of the CDR3: TGCGCCAGCAGCCGCACCACAGGGTCCACCTACGAGCAGTACTTC. The full variable domain, rest sourced from reference TRBV5-1 and TRBJ2-7, is KAGVTQTPRYLIKTRGQQVTLSCSPISGHRSVSWYQQTPGQGLQFLFEYFSETQRNKGNFPGRFSGRQFSNSRSEMNVSTLELGDSALYLCASSRTTGSTYEQYFGPGTRLTVT.